This TCR beta chain was recovered during a study of blood T cell repertoires in COVID-19. Whole-study context: COVID-19 samples collected from the United States, Italy and Spain covered acute and convalescent phases. T cells, B-cell-depleted T cells, or PBMCs provided the cDNA or gDNA that served as material.

The CDR3 has 14 amino acids. Trimming stripped 0 bases from V and 7 bases from J, with 13 bases between. Germline V gene data show CDR1 as GTSNPN and CDR2 as SVGIG (reference sequence). Original handling: It was from reference gene primer amplification that nucleated cell counts were estimated. Sequenced by immunoSEQ multiplex PCR; TCRdb stores in-frame clones only, minus some. The V and J calls and clone size were taken over from that table, and D and trimming were inferred from the DNA. The data contain 150,000 to 200,000 clones, more than 65% of them singletons. The clonotype was recovered from a human donor with acute or convalescent COVID-19. The donor label of this sample is uncertain. The J gene is TRBJ1-5, the V gene TRBV30; TRBD1 might be the D (6 bases). Sequenced sample: peripheral blood. The CDR3 here is CAWSVQGGSQPQHF. The CDR3 nucleotides are TGTGCCTGGAGTGTACAGGGAGGGTCGCAGCCCCAGCATTTT.